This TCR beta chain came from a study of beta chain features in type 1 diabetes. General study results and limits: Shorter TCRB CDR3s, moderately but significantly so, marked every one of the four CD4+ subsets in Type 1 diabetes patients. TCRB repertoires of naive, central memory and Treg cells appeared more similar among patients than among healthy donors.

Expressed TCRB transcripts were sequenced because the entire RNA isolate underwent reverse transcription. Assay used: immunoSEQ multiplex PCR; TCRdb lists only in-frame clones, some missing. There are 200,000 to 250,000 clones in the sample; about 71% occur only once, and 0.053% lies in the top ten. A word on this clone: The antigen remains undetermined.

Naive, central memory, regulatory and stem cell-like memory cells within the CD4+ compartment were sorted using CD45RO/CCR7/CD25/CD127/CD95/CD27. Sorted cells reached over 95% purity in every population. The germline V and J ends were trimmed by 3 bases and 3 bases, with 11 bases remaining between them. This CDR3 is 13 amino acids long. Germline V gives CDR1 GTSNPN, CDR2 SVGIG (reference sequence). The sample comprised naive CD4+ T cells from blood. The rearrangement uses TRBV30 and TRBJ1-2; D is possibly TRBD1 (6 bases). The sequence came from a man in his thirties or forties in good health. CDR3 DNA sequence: TGTGCCTGGAGAGGGGGAAGACACTATGGCTACACCTTC. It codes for CAWRGGRHYGYTF.